Each of the 15 T cell receptor beta chains below was sequenced from the same sample in a study of T-cell reconstitution after alpha-beta-depleted transplantation in children. As it was prepared, the TCRbeta library received unique molecular identifiers. MiXCR, run by TCRdb on the PCR reads, gives a single entry per CDR3 protein. The table shows about 690,000 distinct CDR3 sequences, with approximately 15% occurring only once. Material: PBMCs from the stem cell graft donor, obtained from the stem cell graft. These receptors were taken from a human donor who donated a stem cell graft to a child with acute myeloid leukemia.

Points on this clonotype: A clone one base away is much larger, so this may be a read error. The chain recombines TRBV20-1 with TRBJ2-3; D perhaps matches TRBD2 (6 bases). CDR1 and CDR2 (germline): DFQATT, SNEGSKA (reference sequence). V was shortened by 1 base and J by 2 bases, with 13 bases between the two germline ends. This CDR3 has 15 amino acids. The CDR3 coding sequence is TGCAGTGCTAGAGTCTTCGGGGGAACCACAGATACGCAGTATTTT. Translating gives CSARVFGGTTDTQYF.

The chain joins TRBV5-4 to TRBJ1-6; 7 positions match TRBD1. The CDR3 has 15 residues. Germline CDR1 SGHNT, CDR2 YYREEE (reference sequence). V shed 4 bases and J 9 bases; nucleotides not matched to a gene: 10. The CDR3 spells CASSVTGPGGSPLHF. CDR3 bases: TGTGCCAGCAGCGTGACAGGGCCCGGCGGTTCACCCCTCCACTTT.

This clonotype was counted ten times or more. The gene calls are TRBV12-3 or TRBV12-4 and TRBJ2-2; D not resolved. CDR3 length equals 12 residues. The germline V and J ends were trimmed by 4 bases and 4 bases, with 4 bases remaining between them. The DNA for the CDR3 is TGTGCCAGCAGTTCGGTCACCGGGGAGCTGTTTTTT. Protein product: CASSSVTGELFF.

The CDR3 bases are TGCGCCAGCAGCGAGAACCAAGGGGTCTACGAGCAGTACTTC. Amino acids: CASSENQGVYEQYF. This chain uses TRBV5-1 with TRBJ2-7; D is perhaps TRBD1 (5 bases). This CDR3 is 14 amino acids long. Germline CDR1 and CDR2: SGHRS and YFSETQ. Trimming removed 4 bases from V and 3 bases from J, with 14 bases in between.

This clonotype was counted many times. The chain carries TRBV7-2 and TRBJ2-1; unclear D gene. V was trimmed by 4 bases and J by 6 bases, leaving 7 bases between them. In germline, CDR1 is SGHTA, CDR2 FQGNSA. This CDR3 is 12 amino acids long. The CDR3 region is CASSYRLNEQFF. As DNA, the CDR3 is TGTGCCAGCAGCTACAGACTCAATGAGCAGTTCTTC.

This clonotype was picked up a small number of times. The chain carries TRBV11-2 and TRBJ2-5; TRBD2 is a possible D gene (6 bases). V dropped 1 base and J dropped 5 bases, with 17 bases sitting between them. CDR1 is SGHAT and CDR2 is FQNNGV in the germline V gene. The CDR3 has 16 amino acids. CDR3 region: CASSLAGERQTETQYF. In nucleotides, the CDR3 is TGTGCCAGCAGCTTAGCGGGGGAGCGACAGACGGAGACCCAGTACTTC.

This clonotype was recorded at least ten times. The chain combines TRBV9 with TRBJ2-7; D call uncertain. Germline assignment: CDR1 SGDLS and CDR2 YYNGEE. Trimming removed 0 bases from V and 0 bases from J, with 10 bases in between. The CDR3 runs 15 residues. CDR3 in amino acids: CASSVDGGPSYEQYF. CDR3 nucleotides: TGTGCCAGCAGCGTAGACGGCGGACCCTCCTACGAGCAGTACTTC.

This clonotype has more than one count but fewer than ten. In DNA, the CDR3 is TGCGCCAGCAGCGCGACTAGCGGGGGGACCCTGGGGGACCAGTACTTC. Residues: CASSATSGGTLGDQYF. The chain uses TRBV5-1 and TRBJ2-5; 13 bases are shared with TRBD2. The CDR3 consists of 16 residues. Germline assignment: CDR1 SGHRS and CDR2 YFSETQ. With V trimmed by 4 bases and J by 10 bases, 13 bases remained unmatched. The entire variable domain, with the rest obtained from reference TRBV5-1 and TRBJ2-5, is as follows: KAGVTQTPRYLIKTRGQQVTLSCSPISGHRSVSWYQQTPGQGLQFLFEYFSETQRNKGNFPGRFSGRQFSNSRSEMNVSTLELGDSALYLCASSATSGGTLGDQYFGPGTRLLVL.

This clonotype was seen at least ten times. V is TRBV5-5 and J is TRBJ1-5; D not resolved. The CDR3 loop spans 14 amino acids. Germline V gene lookup returns CDR1 SGHKS and CDR2 YYEKEE (reference sequence). V lost 0 bases and J lost 1, with 5 bases in between. The CDR3 protein is CASSLVASNQPQHF. DNA of the CDR3: TGTGCCAGCAGCTTGGTGGCAAGCAATCAGCCCCAGCATTTT.

This clonotype was seen at least ten times. The chain is built from TRBV12-3 or TRBV12-4 and TRBJ2-1; 9 positions match TRBD2. This CDR3 region has 17 residues. With 1 base clipped from V and 8 bases from J, the junction kept 12 bases outside the gene matches. CDR3 sequence: CASSLGLGGGAVDEQFF. The CDR3, as DNA: TGTGCCAGCAGTTTAGGTTTGGGCGGGGGGGCCGTCGATGAGCAGTTCTTC.

This clonotype was found a few times. V is TRBV10-3 and J is TRBJ2-1; TRBD1 matches 7 bases. The CDR3 totals 13 residues. Trimming at V came to 4 bases and at J to 7 bases, leaving 4 bases not matched to a gene. Germline loops: CDR1 ENHRY, CDR2 SYGVKD. The CDR3 sequence is CAISGDRRNEQFF. Here the CDR3 DNA reads TGTGCCATCAGTGGGGACAGAAGAAATGAGCAGTTCTTC.

This clonotype was observed at least ten times. The chain couples TRBV10-2 to TRBJ2-1; D is possibly TRBD2 (6 bases). V lost 3 bases and J 3 bases, leaving 12 bases between the germline ends. The CDR3 runs to 15 residues. The germline V gene has CDR1 WSHSY and CDR2 SAAADI. The CDR3 sequence: CASSDGQGLYNEQFF. DNA of the CDR3: TGCGCCAGCAGTGACGGGCAGGGACTCTACAATGAGCAGTTCTTC.

This clonotype was observed at least ten times. The chain has TRBV12-3 or TRBV12-4 and TRBJ2-2; no clear D gene. The CDR3 is made up of 14 amino acids. Trimming took 4 bases from V and 1 from J, leaving 7 bases between them. The CDR3 DNA reads as TGTGCCAGCAGTTACTACAGGAACACCGGGGAGCTGTTTTTT. It encodes CASSYYRNTGELFF.

This clonotype was observed many times. This chain connects TRBV30 to TRBJ2-7; D tentatively reads TRBD1 or TRBD2 (5 bases each). Per the germline V gene, CDR1 is GTSNPN and CDR2 is SVGIG (reference sequence). The CDR3 contains 15 residues. Between the trimmed V and J ends, which lost 1 base and 2 bases, there was a span of 15 bases. CDR3 nucleotide sequence: TGTGCCTGGAGTGGGGGAGACAGCCTTCCCTACGAGCAGTACTTC. This encodes CAWSGGDSLPYEQYF.

This clonotype was observed at least ten times. The chain joins TRBV20-1 to TRBJ1-3, with TRBD1 matching 7 bases. Germline V gene lookup returns CDR1 DFQATT and CDR2 SNEGSKA (reference sequence). The CDR3 length is 15 residues. Trimming cost V 6 bases and J 2 bases; bases outside gene matches: 10. DNA of the CDR3: TGCAGTGCGAAACAGGGGAAGTACGCTGGAAACACCATATATTTT. Protein sequence: CSAKQGKYAGNTIYF.